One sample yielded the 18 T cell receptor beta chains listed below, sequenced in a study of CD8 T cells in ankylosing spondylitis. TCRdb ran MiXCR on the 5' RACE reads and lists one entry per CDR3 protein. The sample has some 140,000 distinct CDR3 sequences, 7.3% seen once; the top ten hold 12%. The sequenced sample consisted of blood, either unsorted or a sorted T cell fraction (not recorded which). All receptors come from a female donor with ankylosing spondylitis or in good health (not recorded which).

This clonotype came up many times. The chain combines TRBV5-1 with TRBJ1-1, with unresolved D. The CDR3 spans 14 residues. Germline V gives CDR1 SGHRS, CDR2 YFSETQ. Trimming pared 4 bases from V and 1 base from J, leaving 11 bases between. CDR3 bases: TGCGCCAGCAGCCTGAGTGGGAAGAACACTGAAGCTTTCTTT. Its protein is CASSLSGKNTEAFF.

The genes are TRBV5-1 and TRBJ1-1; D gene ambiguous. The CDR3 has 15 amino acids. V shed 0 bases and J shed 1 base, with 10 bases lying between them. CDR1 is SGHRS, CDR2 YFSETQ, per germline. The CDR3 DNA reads TGCGCCAGCAGCTTGGATACTCGGAGGAACACTGAAGCTTTCTTT. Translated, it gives CASSLDTRRNTEAFF.

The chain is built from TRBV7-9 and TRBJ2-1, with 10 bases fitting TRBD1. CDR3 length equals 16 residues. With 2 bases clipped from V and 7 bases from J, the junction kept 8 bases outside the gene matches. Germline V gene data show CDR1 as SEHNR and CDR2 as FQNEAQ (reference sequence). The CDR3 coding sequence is TGTGCCAGCAGCTTAAGGGTCGGGGACAGGGGAAATGAGCAGTTCTTC. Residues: CASSLRVGDRGNEQFF.

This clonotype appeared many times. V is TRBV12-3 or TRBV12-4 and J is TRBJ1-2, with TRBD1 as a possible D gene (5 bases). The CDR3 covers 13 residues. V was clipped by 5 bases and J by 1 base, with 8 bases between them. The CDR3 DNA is TGTGCCAGCAGTCCAGGGTTTAACTATGGCTACACCTTC. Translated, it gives CASSPGFNYGYTF.

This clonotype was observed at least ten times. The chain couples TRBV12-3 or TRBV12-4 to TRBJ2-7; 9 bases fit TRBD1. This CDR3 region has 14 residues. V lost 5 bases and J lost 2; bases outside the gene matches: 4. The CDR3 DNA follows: TGTGCCAGCAGTCCCCGACAGGGGGCCTACGAGCAGTACTTC. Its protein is CASSPRQGAYEQYF.

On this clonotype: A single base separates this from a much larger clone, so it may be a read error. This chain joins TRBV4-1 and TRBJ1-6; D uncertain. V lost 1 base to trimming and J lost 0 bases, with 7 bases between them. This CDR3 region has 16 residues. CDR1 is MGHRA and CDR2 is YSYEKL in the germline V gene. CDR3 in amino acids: CASSQVGNSYNSPLHF. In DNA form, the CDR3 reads TGCGCCAGCAGCCAAGTCGGGAACTCCTATAATTCACCCCTCCACTTT.

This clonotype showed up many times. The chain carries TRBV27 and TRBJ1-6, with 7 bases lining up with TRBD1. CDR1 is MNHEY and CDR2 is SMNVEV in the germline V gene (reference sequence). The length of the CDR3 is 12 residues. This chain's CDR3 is CATQGDGSPLHF. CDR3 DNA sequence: TGTGCAACGCAGGGGGATGGTTCACCCCTCCACTTT.

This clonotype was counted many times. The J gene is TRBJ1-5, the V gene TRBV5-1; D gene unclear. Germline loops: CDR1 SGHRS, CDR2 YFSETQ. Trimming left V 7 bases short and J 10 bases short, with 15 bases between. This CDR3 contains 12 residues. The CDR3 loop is CASALNGGPQHF. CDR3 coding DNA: TGCGCCAGCGCCCTAAACGGCGGTCCCCAGCATTTT.

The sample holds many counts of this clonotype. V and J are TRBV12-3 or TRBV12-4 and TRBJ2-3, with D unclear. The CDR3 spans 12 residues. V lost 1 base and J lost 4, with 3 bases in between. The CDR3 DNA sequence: TGTGCCAGCAGTTTAGGTGCAGATACGCAGTATTTT. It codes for CASSLGADTQYF.

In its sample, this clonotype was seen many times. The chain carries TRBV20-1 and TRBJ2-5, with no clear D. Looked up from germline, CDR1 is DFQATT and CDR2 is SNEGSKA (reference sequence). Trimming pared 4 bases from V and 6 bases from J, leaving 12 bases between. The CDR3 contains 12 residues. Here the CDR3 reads CSAIPSAKTQYF. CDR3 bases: TGCAGTGCTATCCCCTCAGCCAAGACCCAGTACTTC.

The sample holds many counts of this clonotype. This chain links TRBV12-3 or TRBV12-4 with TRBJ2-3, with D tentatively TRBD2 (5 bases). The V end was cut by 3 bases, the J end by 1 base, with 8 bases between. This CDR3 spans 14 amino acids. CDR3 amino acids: CASSLDGGTDTQYF. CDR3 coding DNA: TGTGCCAGCAGTTTGGACGGGGGCACAGATACGCAGTATTTT.

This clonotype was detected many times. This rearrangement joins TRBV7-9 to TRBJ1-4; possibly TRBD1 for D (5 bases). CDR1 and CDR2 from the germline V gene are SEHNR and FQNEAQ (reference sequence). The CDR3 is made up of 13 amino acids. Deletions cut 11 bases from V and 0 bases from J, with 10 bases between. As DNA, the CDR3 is TGTGCCGACAGCGATGCAACTAATGAAAAACTGTTTTTT. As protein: CADSDATNEKLFF.

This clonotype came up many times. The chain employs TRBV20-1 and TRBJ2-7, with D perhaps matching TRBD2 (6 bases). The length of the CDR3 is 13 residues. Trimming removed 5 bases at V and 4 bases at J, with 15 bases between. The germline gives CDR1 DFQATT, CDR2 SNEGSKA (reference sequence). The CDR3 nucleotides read TGCAGTGCTGGTCTGGGGGGTGAGTACGAGCAGTACTTC. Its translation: CSAGLGGEYEQYF.

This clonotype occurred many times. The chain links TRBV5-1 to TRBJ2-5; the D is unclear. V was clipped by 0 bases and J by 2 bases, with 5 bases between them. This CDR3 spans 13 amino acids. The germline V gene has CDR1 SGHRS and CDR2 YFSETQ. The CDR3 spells CASSLGPQETQYF. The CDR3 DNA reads TGCGCCAGCAGCTTGGGACCACAAGAGACCCAGTACTTC.

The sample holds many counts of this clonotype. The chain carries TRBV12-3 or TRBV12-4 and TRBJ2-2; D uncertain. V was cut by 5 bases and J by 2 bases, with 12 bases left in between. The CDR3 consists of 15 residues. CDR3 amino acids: CASSHSARNTGELFF. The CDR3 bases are TGTGCCAGCAGTCATTCCGCCAGAAACACCGGGGAGCTGTTTTTT.

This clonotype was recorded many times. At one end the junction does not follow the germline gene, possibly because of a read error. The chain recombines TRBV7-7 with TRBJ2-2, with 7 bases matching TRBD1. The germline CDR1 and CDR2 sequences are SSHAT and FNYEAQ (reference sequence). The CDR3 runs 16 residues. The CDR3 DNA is TGTGCTAGCAGCCATTCGACAGGGTCGAACACCGGGGAGCTGTTTTTT. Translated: CASSHSTGSNTGELFF.

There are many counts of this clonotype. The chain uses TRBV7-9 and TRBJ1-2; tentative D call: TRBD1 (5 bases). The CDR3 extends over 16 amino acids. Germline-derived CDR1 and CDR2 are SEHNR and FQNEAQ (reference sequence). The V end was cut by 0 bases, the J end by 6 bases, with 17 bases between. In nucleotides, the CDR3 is TGTGCCAGCAGCTTAGCTAGTTGGCAGGGCAAGGATGGCTACACCTTC. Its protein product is CASSLASWQGKDGYTF. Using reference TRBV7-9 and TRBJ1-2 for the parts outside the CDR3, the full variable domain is DTGVSQNPRHKITKRGQNVTFRCDPISEHNRLYWYRQTLGQGPEFLTYFQNEAQLEKSRLLSDRFSAERPKGSFSTLEIQRTEQGDSAMYLCASSLASWQGKDGYTFGSGTRLTVV.

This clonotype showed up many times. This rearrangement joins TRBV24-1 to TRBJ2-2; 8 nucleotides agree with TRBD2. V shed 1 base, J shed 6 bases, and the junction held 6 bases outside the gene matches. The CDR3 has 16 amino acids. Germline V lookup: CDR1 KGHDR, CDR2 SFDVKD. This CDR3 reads CATSDFSGEKSGELFF. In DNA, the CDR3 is TGTGCCACCAGTGATTTTAGCGGGGAAAAGTCCGGGGAGCTGTTTTTT.